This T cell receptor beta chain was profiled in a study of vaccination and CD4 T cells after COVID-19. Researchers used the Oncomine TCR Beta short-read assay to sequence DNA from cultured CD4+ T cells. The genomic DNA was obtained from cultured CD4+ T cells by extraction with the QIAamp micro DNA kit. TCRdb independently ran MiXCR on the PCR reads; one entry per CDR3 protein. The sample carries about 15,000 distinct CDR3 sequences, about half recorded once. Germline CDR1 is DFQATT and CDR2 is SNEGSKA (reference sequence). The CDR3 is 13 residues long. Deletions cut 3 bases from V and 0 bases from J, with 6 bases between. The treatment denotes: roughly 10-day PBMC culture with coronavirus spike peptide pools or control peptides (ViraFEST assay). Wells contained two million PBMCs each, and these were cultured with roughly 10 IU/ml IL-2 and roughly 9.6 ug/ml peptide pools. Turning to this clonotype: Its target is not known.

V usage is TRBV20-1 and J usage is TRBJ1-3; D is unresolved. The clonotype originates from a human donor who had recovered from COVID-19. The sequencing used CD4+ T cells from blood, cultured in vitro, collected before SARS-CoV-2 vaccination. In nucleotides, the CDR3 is TGCAGTGCTAGGGGGAACTCTGGAAACACCATATATTTT. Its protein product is CSARGNSGNTIYF.